This TCR beta chain was captured in a study of OX40 agonist ivuxolimab in advanced cancers. Study summary: Of mixed ages from about 23 to 90 and averaging about 65 years, the group was roughly 85% male. Two patients with cutaneous melanoma and one with hepatocellular carcinoma, three in total, showed partial responses.

Patients who had autoimmune disease history or got systemic immunosuppression were left out. Clones were read by immunoSEQ multiplex PCR, and TCRdb kept only the in-frame ones, dropping some. The sample has over 45,000 clones; around four fifths are singletons. V was pared by 0 bases and J by 2 bases, with 4 bases of the junction left unmatched. Germline V gene sequence: CDR1 SGDLS, CDR2 YYNGEE. This CDR3 spans 15 amino acids. General study findings and limits: Near-lowest levels of clonal expansion characterized partial responders at 0.1-3.0 mg/kg.

A note on this clone: Antigen unknown.

The chain links TRBV9 to TRBJ1-2; 7 nucleotides align to TRBD1. The source of this sequence is an adult with an advanced solid tumor such as melanoma, head and neck, liver or kidney cancer. This specimen consisted of CD4+ or CD8+ T cells sorted from blood, obtained in a trial of the OX40 agonist ivuxolimab. CDR3 DNA: TGTGCCAGCAGCGTAGGGAAGACAGGGAACTATGGCTACACCTTC. Translated, it gives CASSVGKTGNYGYTF.